The 8 T cell receptor beta chains given below trace back to one sample, sequenced in a study of tumor and adjacent non-tumor tissue in lung cancer. No cell sorting was done before RNA was extracted from the tissue. TCRbeta libraries were built with three rounds of nested PCR, modified from ARM-PCR. TCRdb reanalysed the multiplex PCR reads using MiXCR and keeps one entry per CDR3 protein. The table lists more than 60,000 distinct CDR3 sequences, under 85% of them singletons, with 10% to 15% in the top ten. Sequencing was done on a sample of lung tumor tissue. All receptors derive from a woman in her 50s with non-small cell lung cancer.

In the case of this clonotype: The junction departs from the called germline gene at one end, perhaps through a read error. The chain joins TRBV11-2 to TRBJ2-7; 7 bases align to TRBD2. CDR3 length equals 15 residues. Germline V lookup: CDR1 SGHAT, CDR2 FQNNGV. The CDR3 protein is CAGSPLSTSIYEQYF. In DNA, the CDR3 is TGTGCCGGCAGCCCCCTTTCGACTAGCATCTACGAGCAGTACTTC.

The V gene is TRBV5-5, the J gene TRBJ1-1; no reliable D call. The CDR3 is 14 amino acids. V lost 1 base to trimming and J lost 3 bases, with 10 bases between them. Germline assignment: CDR1 SGHKS and CDR2 YYEKEE (reference sequence). The chain's CDR3 is CASSLPTRDTEAFF. The CDR3 region has the DNA TGTGCCAGCAGCTTGCCGACTAGAGACACTGAAGCTTTCTTT.

Many counts were recorded for this clonotype. The J gene is TRBJ2-1, the V gene TRBV24-1, with D unclear. Trimming stripped 8 bases from V and 12 bases from J, with 19 bases between. The CDR3 sequence is 13 residues long. CDR1 and CDR2 from the germline V gene are KGHDR and SFDVKD. The CDR3: CATIRATMSGQFF. CDR3 nucleotide sequence: TGTGCCACCATAAGGGCTACAATGAGTGGGCAGTTCTTC.

A note on this clonotype: Because the CDR3 is missing its conserved closing phenylalanine or tryptophan, this is likely a read error. The gene calls are TRBV4-2 and TRBJ2-7; 7 bases agree with TRBD2. The length of the CDR3 is 18 residues. The V and J ends lost 0 bases and 3 bases, in that order; junction bases with no gene match: 14. Per the germline V gene, CDR1 is LGHNA and CDR2 is YNFKEQ. CDR3: CASSQEGLVGEDRYEQYS. Here the CDR3 DNA reads TGTGCCAGCAGCCAAGAAGGACTAGTGGGGGAAGACCGCTACGAGCAGTACTCC.

The chain links TRBV28 to TRBJ2-2, with a possible D match to TRBD1 (5 bases). The ends were cut back, 6 bases at V and 5 bases at J, with 16 bases in the middle. The CDR3 totals 15 residues. Germline V gives CDR1 MDHEN, CDR2 SYDVKM. The CDR3: CASSPLTAYTGELFF. The CDR3 bases are TGTGCCAGCAGCCCTCTGACAGCTTATACCGGGGAGCTGTTTTTT.

A single count supports this clonotype. This may come from a read error, since a much larger clone is one base off. This sequence joins TRBV5-1 and TRBJ2-3; maybe TRBD1 (5 bases). The J call may be in error: the DNA end matches TRBJ1-5 better. The CDR3 is 16 amino acids. CDR1 is SGHRS and CDR2 is YFSETQ in the germline V gene. This CDR3 is CASSLAGGLTTDTQHF. The DNA for the CDR3 is TGCGCCAGCAGCTTGGCCGGGGGACTAACCACAGATACGCAGCATTTT.

The chain carries TRBV2 and TRBJ1-6; TRBD1 might be the D (6 bases). CDR3 size: 14 residues. V was pared by 5 bases and J by 7 bases, with 12 bases between. In germline, CDR1 is SNHLY, CDR2 FYNNEI. CDR3 sequence (DNA): TGTGCCAGCAGTCCGAGACAGGAAAATTCACCCCTCCACTTT. Residues: CASSPRQENSPLHF.

This rearrangement joins TRBV6-5 to TRBJ2-1; weak D call: TRBD1 (5 bases). The V gene lost 9 bases and the J gene lost 10 bases, with 22 bases spanning the gap. The CDR3 covers 14 residues. Germline CDR1 is MNHEY and CDR2 is SVGAGI. The DNA for the CDR3 is TGTGCCAGTAGTACGAACTTAGATGGGGCCGAGCAGTTCTTC. Translated: CASSTNLDGAEQFF.